Each of the 17 T cell receptor beta chains below was sequenced from the same sample in a study of monozygotic twins with inflammatory bowel disease. Using the 5' RACE reads, TCRdb records one entry per CDR3 protein without DNA. The sample's table shows a few hundred thousand distinct CDR3 sequences. Sequencing was done on a sample of blood. The source of these receptors is a human donor with ulcerative colitis or Crohn's disease, or a healthy co-twin of an affected twin (not recorded which).

This chain connects TRBV5-1 to TRBJ2-1. Germline V gene lookup returns CDR1 SGHRS and CDR2 YFSETQ. This CDR3 region has 16 residues. CDR3 loop: CASSFTTGSSYNEQFF. Drawing the rest from reference TRBV5-1 and TRBJ2-1, the complete variable domain is KAGVTQTPRYLIKTRGQQVTLSCSPISGHRSVSWYQQTPGQGLQFLFEYFSETQRNKGNFPGRFSGRQFSNSRSEMNVSTLELGDSALYLCASSFTTGSSYNEQFFGPGTRLTVL.

The J gene is TRBJ2-6, the V gene TRBV7-3; TCRdb selects TRBD1, and the lack of DNA leaves this call unchecked. Per germline, CDR1 SGHTA and CDR2 FQGTGA. This CDR3 has 18 amino acids. CDR3 residues: CASSLKDRESSGANVLTF.

The genes are TRBV18 and TRBJ2-1; TCRdb's D call of TRBD2 is untestable without DNA. Germline V gene sequence: CDR1 KGHSH, CDR2 LQKENI. The CDR3 is made up of 16 amino acids. CDR3 protein: CASSPRVSGAGDEQFF.

J is TRBJ1-1 and V is TRBV24-1. The length of the CDR3 is 12 residues. Germline V gives CDR1 KGHDR, CDR2 SFDVKD. CDR3 protein: CATSDLLGEAFF.

The chain uses TRBV7-6 and TRBJ2-4; TCRdb names TRBD1, which stays unverified in the absence of DNA. The CDR3 is 14 residues long. In germline, CDR1 is SGHVS, CDR2 FNYEAQ. This CDR3 reads CASSSGQPKNIQYF.

The chain recombines TRBV20-1 with TRBJ2-7; TCRdb returns TRBD2, unconfirmable since there is no DNA. This CDR3 is built from 13 residues. Germline loops: CDR1 DFQATT, CDR2 SNEGSKA (reference sequence). The CDR3 is CSARTSGGFEQYF.

The rearrangement links TRBV6-5 to TRBJ2-5; TCRdb designates TRBD2, a call that cannot be tested without DNA. The CDR3 covers 16 residues. Germline CDR1 MNHEY, CDR2 SVGAGI. Here the CDR3 reads CASSYSLAGVGETQYF.

V gene TRBV15 combines with J gene TRBJ2-1; TCRdb picks TRBD2, but there is no DNA to check that call. Germline V CDR1 and CDR2: LNHNV, YYDKDF (reference sequence). The CDR3 loop spans 14 amino acids. The chain's CDR3 is CATSPPVGYDEQFF.

V usage is TRBV4-2 and J usage is TRBJ2-1; TCRdb gives TRBD2 as the D gene, but with no DNA this cannot be confirmed. The CDR3 has 16 residues. CDR1 and CDR2 (germline): LGHNA, YNFKEQ. CDR3 sequence reads: CASSQLAGGPSNEQFF.

The CDR3 loop is CSLAGANTEAFF. V is TRBV29-1 and J is TRBJ1-1; absent DNA, TCRdb's TRBD1 call cannot be checked. The germline gives CDR1 SQVTM, CDR2 ANQGSEA. The length of the CDR3 is 12 residues.

The V and J genes are TRBV11-2 and TRBJ2-5; TCRdb outputs TRBD1, but without DNA this stays unchecked. The CDR3 spans 14 residues. Per germline, CDR1 SGHAT and CDR2 FQNNGV. CDR3 loop: CASSQSTAEETQYF.

The chain is built from TRBV7-2 and TRBJ2-7; TCRdb's D call, TRBD2, is unchecked because there is no DNA. From germline, CDR1 is SGHTA and CDR2 FQGNSA. The CDR3 consists of 16 residues. This chain's CDR3 is CASSPRGRGHDYEQYF. The complete variable domain, with remaining parts taken from reference TRBV7-2 and TRBJ2-7, reads GAGVSQSPSNKVTEKGKDVELRCDPISGHTALYWYRQSLGQGLEFLIYFQGNSAPDKSGLPSDRFSAERTGGSVSTLTIQRTQQEDSAVYLCASSPRGRGHDYEQYFGPGTRLTVT.

This chain uses TRBV29-1 with TRBJ2-5; TCRdb indicates TRBD2, and absent DNA this call remains unverified. Germline V CDR1 and CDR2: SQVTM, ANQGSEA. This CDR3 has 14 residues. CDR3 sequence: CSVGWLAFQETQYF. Full variable domain (remainder filled in from reference TRBV29-1 and TRBJ2-5): SAVISQKPSRDICQRGTSLTIQCQVDSQVTMMFWYRQQPGQSLTLIATANQGSEATYESGFVIDKFPISRPNLTFSTLTVSNMSPEDSSIYLCSVGWLAFQETQYFGPGTRLLVL.

This sequence joins TRBV27 and TRBJ1-1; TCRdb picks TRBD1, but there is no DNA to check that call. Germline CDR1 and CDR2: MNHEY and SMNVEV (reference sequence). The CDR3 covers 16 residues. CDR3: CASSALGQGKGTGAFF.

The V gene is TRBV7-2, the J gene TRBJ2-3; TCRdb's D call, TRBD1, is unchecked because there is no DNA. This CDR3 contains 14 residues. CDR1 and CDR2 (germline): SGHTA, FQGNSA. The CDR3 sequence is CASSLLDREDTQYF. Full variable domain (missing parts from reference TRBV7-2 and TRBJ2-3): GAGVSQSPSNKVTEKGKDVELRCDPISGHTALYWYRQSLGQGLEFLIYFQGNSAPDKSGLPSDRFSAERTGGSVSTLTIQRTQQEDSAVYLCASSLLDREDTQYFGPGTRLTVL.

The CDR3 loop is CASSLELAKVNEQFF. This sequence joins TRBV12-3 or TRBV12-4 and TRBJ2-1; TCRdb's D call of TRBD2 is untestable without DNA. The CDR3 is 15 amino acids.

The J gene is TRBJ2-2, the V gene TRBV4-3; the D call of TRBD1 rests on TCRdb alone, since no DNA is present to check it. CDR1 is LGHNA, CDR2 YSLEER, per germline. This CDR3 is 18 amino acids long. The CDR3 is CASSQDRTGVPNTGELFF.